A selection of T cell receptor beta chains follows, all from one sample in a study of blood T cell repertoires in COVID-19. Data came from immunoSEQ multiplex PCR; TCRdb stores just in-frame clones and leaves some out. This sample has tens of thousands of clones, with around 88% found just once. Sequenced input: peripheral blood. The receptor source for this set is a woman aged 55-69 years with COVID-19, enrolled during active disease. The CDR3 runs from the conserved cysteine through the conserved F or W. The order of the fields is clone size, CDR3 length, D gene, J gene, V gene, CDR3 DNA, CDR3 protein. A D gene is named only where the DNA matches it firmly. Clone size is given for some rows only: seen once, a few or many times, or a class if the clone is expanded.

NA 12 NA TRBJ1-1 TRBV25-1 TGTGCCAGCATGGGACCGGGGAGGGAAGCTTTCTTT CASMGPGREAFF
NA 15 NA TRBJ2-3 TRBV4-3 TGCGCCAGCAGCCAAGGGAGAGACGGAGGGGATACGCAGTATTTT CASSQGRDGGDTQYF
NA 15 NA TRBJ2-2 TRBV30 TGTGCCTGGAGTGTACGGGATTTTTGGTCCGGGGAGCTGTTTTTT CAWSVRDFWSGELFF
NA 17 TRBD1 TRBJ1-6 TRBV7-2 TGTGCCAGCAGCTTAGGGGGGACAGGGAGTTGGAATTCACCCCTCCACTTT CASSLGGTGSWNSPLHF
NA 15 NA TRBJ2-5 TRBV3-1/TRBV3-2 TGTGCCAGCAGCCCTGCAGGTGGCCGTCTGGAGACCCAGTACTTC CASSPAGGRLETQYF
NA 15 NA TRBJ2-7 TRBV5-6 TGTGCCAGCAGCTTGATTGGAGGGTTGCCCTACGAGCAGTACTTC CASSLIGGLPYEQYF
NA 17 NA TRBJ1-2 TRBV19 TGTGCCAGTAGTATAGATCTATGGGGGGGCGCTGGCTATGGCTACACCTTC CASSIDLWGGAGYGYTF
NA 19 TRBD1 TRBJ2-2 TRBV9 TGTGCCAGCAGCGCAACAAGGGGTGGGTACAGGGGGCGGACCGGGGAGCTGTTTTTT CASSATRGGYRGRTGELFF
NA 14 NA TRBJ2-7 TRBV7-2 TGTGCCAGCAAGTCCCGTGGGACAAACTACGAGCAGTACTTC CASKSRGTNYEQYF
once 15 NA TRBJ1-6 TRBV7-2 TGTGCCAGCAGCCCCGGGACAAGCAAGGATTCACCCCTCCACTTT CASSPGTSKDSPLHF
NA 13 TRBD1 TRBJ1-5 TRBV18 TGTGCCAGCTCAGGACAGGGCAATCAGCCCCAGCATTTT CASSGQGNQPQHF
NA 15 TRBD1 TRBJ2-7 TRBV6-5 TGTGCCAGCAGTTACTCTCGGGACAGTTCCTACGAGCAGTACTTC CASSYSRDSSYEQYF
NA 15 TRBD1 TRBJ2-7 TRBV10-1 TGCGCCAGCAGGCCGGGACAGGGTATATATTACGAGCAGTACTTC CASRPGQGIYYEQYF
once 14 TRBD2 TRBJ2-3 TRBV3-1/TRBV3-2 TGTGCCAGCAGCCAAACCAGCGGGGGGGCCCTACAGTATTTT CASSQTSGGALQYF
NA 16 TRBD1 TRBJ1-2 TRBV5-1 TGCGCCAGCAGCGGAAAGGTGACAGGGGGCAACTATGGCTACACCTTC CASSGKVTGGNYGYTF
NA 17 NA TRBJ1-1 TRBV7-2 TGTGCCAGCAGCCCACTTGCCTCTGGGAGGGGGAACACTGAAGCTTTCTTT CASSPLASGRGNTEAFF
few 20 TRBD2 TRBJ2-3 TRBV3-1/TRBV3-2 TGTGCCAGCAGCCAGTGGATTTTGACTAGCGGGGAAACTAGCACAGATACGCAGTATTTT CASSQWILTSGETSTDTQYF
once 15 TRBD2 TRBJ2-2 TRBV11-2 TGTGCCAGCAGCTTAGGGACTAGCACCACCGGGGAGCTGTTTTTT CASSLGTSTTGELFF
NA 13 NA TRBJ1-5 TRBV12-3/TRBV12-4 TGTGCCAGCAGACTTTCCGCCAATCAGCCCCAGCATTTT CASRLSANQPQHF
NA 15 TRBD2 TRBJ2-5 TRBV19 TGTGCCAGTAGATCGGGACTAGCGGGGCCAGAGACCCAGTACTTC CASRSGLAGPETQYF
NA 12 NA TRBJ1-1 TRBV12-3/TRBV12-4 TGTGCCAGCAGTTGGGACATTTCTGAAGCTTTCTTT CASSWDISEAFF
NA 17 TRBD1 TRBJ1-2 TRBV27 TGTGCCAGCAGTTCTTCTACAGGGGGCGACGGTAACTATGGCTACACCTTC CASSSSTGGDGNYGYTF
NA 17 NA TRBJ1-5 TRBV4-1 TGCGCCAGCAGCCCCCTCGCGAGCCAGGGGAGCAATCAGCCCCAGCATTTT CASSPLASQGSNQPQHF
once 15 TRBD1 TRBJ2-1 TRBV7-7 TGTGCCAGCAGCCCCGGGACAGGGGTGAGCAATGAGCAGTTCTTC CASSPGTGVSNEQFF
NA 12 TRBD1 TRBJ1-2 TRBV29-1 TGCAGCGTTGAGACAGGGGGCTTTGGCTACACCTTC CSVETGGFGYTF
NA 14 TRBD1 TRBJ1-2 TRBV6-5 TGTGCCAGCAGCCTGGGACAGGGCTACTATGGCTACACCTTC CASSLGQGYYGYTF
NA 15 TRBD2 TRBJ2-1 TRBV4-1 TGCGCCAGCAGCCAAGCGACTAGCGTTTACCATGAGCAGTTCTTC CASSQATSVYHEQFF
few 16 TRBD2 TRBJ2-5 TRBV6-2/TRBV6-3 TGTGCCAGCAGTTATGGAGGGGCTAGCGGGGAAGAGACCCAGTACTTC CASSYGGASGEETQYF
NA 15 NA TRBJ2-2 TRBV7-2 TGTGCCAGCAGCCCCACTAGGATGAACACCGGGGAGCTGTTTTTT CASSPTRMNTGELFF
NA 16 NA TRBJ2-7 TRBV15 TGTGCCACCAGCAGAGATCGAACAGCCACCACCTACGAGCAGTACTTC CATSRDRTATTYEQYF
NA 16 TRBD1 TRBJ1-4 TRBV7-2 TGTGCCAGCAGCGTCCAGACAGGGGGCACTAATGAAAAACTGTTTTTT CASSVQTGGTNEKLFF
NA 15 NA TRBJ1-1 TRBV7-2 TGTGCCAGCAGCTTAGCCCATAACATGAACACTGAAGCTTTCTTT CASSLAHNMNTEAFF
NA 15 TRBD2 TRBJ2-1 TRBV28 TGTGCCAGCAGTCTGGGACTGGCGGGGGGTTGGGAGCAGTTCTTC CASSLGLAGGWEQFF
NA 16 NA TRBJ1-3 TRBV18 TGTGCCAGCTCACCACCGGAGGGACGGACTGGAAACACCATATATTTT CASSPPEGRTGNTIYF
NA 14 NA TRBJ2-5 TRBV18 TGTGCCAGCTCACCCGCCCCCCGGGGGGAGACCCAGTACTTC CASSPAPRGETQYF
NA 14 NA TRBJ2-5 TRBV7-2 TGTGCCAGCAGCTTTTTGGACAACCAAGAGACCCAGTACTTC CASSFLDNQETQYF
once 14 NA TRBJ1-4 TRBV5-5 TGTGCCAGCAGCCAAGAGCATACCTACGAAAAACTGTTTTTT CASSQEHTYEKLFF
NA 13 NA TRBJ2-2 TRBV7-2 TGTGCCAGCAGCTTATTCACTACCGGGGAGCTGTTTTTT CASSLFTTGELFF
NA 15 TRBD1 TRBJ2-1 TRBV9 TGTGCCAGCAGCGGCCGGGACAGCCCCTACAATGAGCAGTTCTTC CASSGRDSPYNEQFF
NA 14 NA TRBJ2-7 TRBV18 TGTGCCAGCTCACCACCCGGACGGGGCTACGAGCAGTACTTC CASSPPGRGYEQYF
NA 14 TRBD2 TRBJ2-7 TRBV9 TGTGCCAGCAGCTCCGGACTAGCGGGGAACGAGCAGTACTTC CASSSGLAGNEQYF
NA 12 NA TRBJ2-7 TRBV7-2 TGTGCCAGCAGCCCCGCGAGCTACGAGCAGTACTTC CASSPASYEQYF
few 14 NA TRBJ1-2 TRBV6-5 TGTGCCAGCAGTTACTTGGGCTATAACTATGGCTACACCTTC CASSYLGYNYGYTF
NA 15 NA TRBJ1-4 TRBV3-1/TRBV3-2 TGTGCCAGCAGCCAGTCGTCGGAGGATGGCGAAAAACTGTTTTTT CASSQSSEDGEKLFF